This TCR beta chain was profiled in a study of blood T cell repertoires in COVID-19. TCRdb keeps only in-frame clones here, not all; method: immunoSEQ multiplex PCR. Among about 140,000 clones, about nine tenths were seen once, and the ten largest hold under 12%. Germline CDR1 and CDR2: MNHNY and SVGAGI (reference sequence). The CDR3 extends over 15 amino acids. V was clipped by 2 bases and J by 0 bases, with 8 bases between them. The sample holds one count of this clone. The origin of this receptor is a man in his fifties or sixties with active or convalescent COVID-19. The chain joins TRBV6-6 to TRBJ1-5; D not certain. Sequencing was done on a sample of peripheral blood. The CDR3 loop is CASSYNPYSNQPQHF. CDR3 nucleotides: TGTGCCAGCAGTTACAACCCCTATAGCAATCAGCCCCAGCATTTT.